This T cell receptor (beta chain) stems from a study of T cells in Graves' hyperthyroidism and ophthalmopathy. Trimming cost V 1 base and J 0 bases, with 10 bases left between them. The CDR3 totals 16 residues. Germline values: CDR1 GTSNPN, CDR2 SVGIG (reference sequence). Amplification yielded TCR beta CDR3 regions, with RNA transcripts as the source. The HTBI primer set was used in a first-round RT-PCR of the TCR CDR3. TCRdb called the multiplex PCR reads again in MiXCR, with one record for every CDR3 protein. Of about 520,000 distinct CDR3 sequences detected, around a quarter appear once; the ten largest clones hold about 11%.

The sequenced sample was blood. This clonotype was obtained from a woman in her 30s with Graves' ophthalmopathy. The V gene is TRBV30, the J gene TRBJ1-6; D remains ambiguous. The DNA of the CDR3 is TGTGCCTGGAGTGAGGGTTCCAGCTCCTATAATTCACCCCTCCACTTT. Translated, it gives CAWSEGSSSYNSPLHF.